The rows below give T cell receptor beta chains drawn from one sample of a study of T cell responses to AZD1222 COVID-19 vaccine. Data came from immunoSEQ multiplex PCR; TCRdb stores just in-frame clones and leaves some out. Of 140,000 to 150,000 clones in the sample, about 89% were seen once. This specimen was peripheral blood, taken 28 days after the second AZD1222 dose. These receptors were taken from an adult who received the AZD1222 COVID-19 vaccine. The CDR3 runs from the conserved cysteine through the conserved F or W. The D gene is left open where the match is weak. Size is stated for part of the rows, as once, few or many counts, or as a class when the clone is expanded.

TGTGCCAGCAGCTTAGTTCCGATTAAAAGGACCGACAATGAGCAGTTCTTC	CASSLVPIKRTDNEQFF	-	-	TRBJ2-1	TRBV11-3
TGTGCCAGCAGTGATATGATCGGGAGTACTGAAGCTTTCTTT	CASSDMIGSTEAFF	-	-	TRBJ1-1	TRBV6-4
TGTGCCACCGCGGGTGGGGACTTTAACTATGGCTACACCTTC	CATAGGDFNYGYTF	-	-	TRBJ1-2	TRBV5-4
TGTGCCAGCAGGTTCGGACTGGGCCAAGAGACCCAGTACTTC	CASRFGLGQETQYF	-	-	TRBJ2-5	TRBV2
TGCGCCAGCAGGGACCCGAGTGGGCCCCAGCATTTT	CASRDPSGPQHF	-	-	TRBJ1-5	TRBV10-2
TGCGCCAGCAGCTTGGAGCCCGCGAGTAATGAGCAGTTCTTC	CASSLEPASNEQFF	-	-	TRBJ2-1	TRBV5-1
TGTGCCAGCAGTGAAGACAGGGGTGGCACTAATGAAAAACTGTTTTTT	CASSEDRGGTNEKLFF	TRBD1	once	TRBJ1-4	TRBV6-1
TGTGCCAGCAGCCCGACCTACCGGGACAGGAAATACAATGAGCAGTTCTTC	CASSPTYRDRKYNEQFF	TRBD1	-	TRBJ2-1	TRBV5-4
TGTGCCAGCAGTCGTCTAGGGGACACTGAAGCTTTCTTT	CASSRLGDTEAFF	-	-	TRBJ1-1	TRBV3-1/TRBV3-2
TGTGCCAGTAGTATTCCGGGACAGGACGCTTCCGATACGCAGTATTTT	CASSIPGQDASDTQYF	TRBD1	-	TRBJ2-3	TRBV19
TGTGCCAGCAGCCAAGACCCAGGGGTTGATGGCTACACCTTC	CASSQDPGVDGYTF	-	-	TRBJ1-2	TRBV14
TGCAGCGTTCAAACGGGTGGGGGGGCCTCGGAGGAGCAGTTCTTC	CSVQTGGGASEEQFF	-	few	TRBJ2-1	TRBV29-1
TGTGCCAGCAGCTTAGCCCGGACAGGGGTTGGAAACACCATATATTTT	CASSLARTGVGNTIYF	TRBD1	-	TRBJ1-3	TRBV7-8
TGTGCCAGTAGTATCCGGGACAGCTTTGGCTACACCTTC	CASSIRDSFGYTF	TRBD1	-	TRBJ1-2	TRBV19
TGTGCCAGTAGTGATATACAGGGGAGGGGCAATCAGCCCCAGCATTTT	CASSDIQGRGNQPQHF	TRBD1	once	TRBJ1-5	TRBV19
TGTGCCAGCAGCTTGGATACGGCTTACTCCTACGAGCAGTACTTC	CASSLDTAYSYEQYF	-	-	TRBJ2-7	TRBV11-3
TGCGCCAGCAGCATTAACCCCGGACTGATGAACACTGAAGCTTTCTTT	CASSINPGLMNTEAFF	-	-	TRBJ1-1	TRBV4-1
TGCGCCAGCAGCTTCCAGACAGGGGGCTATGGCTACACCTTC	CASSFQTGGYGYTF	TRBD1	-	TRBJ1-2	TRBV5-1
TGTGCCTGGAGGGAAGGACTAGCGGGAGTCAATGAGCAGTTCTTC	CAWREGLAGVNEQFF	TRBD2	-	TRBJ2-1	TRBV30
TGCGCCAGCAGCTTGGAGCAGACGAACACTGAAGCTTTCTTT	CASSLEQTNTEAFF	-	-	TRBJ1-1	TRBV5-1
TGCAGCGTTGTGAAGGGGGATGAAAAACTGTTTTTT	CSVVKGDEKLFF	-	-	TRBJ1-4	TRBV29-1
TGTGCTAGTGGTTTCGGGAGGGTCCGAACTGAAGCTTTCTTT	CASGFGRVRTEAFF	-	-	TRBJ1-1	TRBV12-5
TGTGCCAGCAGCGTTCTCGGGACGGCCTCCTACGAGCAGTACTTC	CASSVLGTASYEQYF	-	-	TRBJ2-7	TRBV9
TGCGCCAGCAGCCACGGGACTAGCGAGGTGGATACGCAGTATTTT	CASSHGTSEVDTQYF	TRBD2	few	TRBJ2-3	TRBV4-1
TGTGCCAGCAGTCCAAGTTTTAATGAAAAACTGTTTTTT	CASSPSFNEKLFF	-	few	TRBJ1-4	TRBV7-9
TGCAGTGCTAGTGGCCCGACAGGTAATAATTCACCCCTCCACTTT	CSASGPTGNNSPLHF	-	few	TRBJ1-6	TRBV20-1
TGTGCCTCCACCTCTGGAAACACCATATATTTT	CASTSGNTIYF	-	-	TRBJ1-3	TRBV30
TGCGCCAGCAGCTTGATGGCAAGCTCTGGAAACACCATATATTTT	CASSLMASSGNTIYF	-	-	TRBJ1-3	TRBV5-1
TGTGCCAGCAGCTTAGGCGGGAGCGAAGATACGCAGTATTTT	CASSLGGSEDTQYF	TRBD2	-	TRBJ2-3	TRBV11-2
TGTGCCATCAGTCGGGCGGGGGACCAAGAGACCCAGTACTTC	CAISRAGDQETQYF	TRBD2	-	TRBJ2-5	TRBV10-3
TGTGCCAGCAGCTTGGCGGCAACTGAAGCTTTCTTT	CASSLAATEAFF	-	-	TRBJ1-1	TRBV7-9
TGTGCCATCAGTGTGCAGGGGGGTAGGAATGAGCAGTTCTTC	CAISVQGGRNEQFF	-	-	TRBJ2-1	TRBV10-3
TGTGCCAGCAGTTTACCAGGGTACGAGCAGTACTTC	CASSLPGYEQYF	-	-	TRBJ2-7	TRBV28
TGTGCCAGCAGCAGGGGACAGGGGGAATCCACCATATATTTT	CASSRGQGESTIYF	TRBD1	-	TRBJ1-3	TRBV6-5
TGTGCCACCAGTGATTTCTCGAGCGGGGGTGGTGAGCAGTTCTTC	CATSDFSSGGGEQFF	TRBD2	once	TRBJ2-1	TRBV24-1
TGTGCCAGCAGTCGAACCGGGGCAGGGGGCAAGGATACGCAGTATTTT	CASSRTGAGGKDTQYF	TRBD1	-	TRBJ2-3	TRBV27
TGTGCCAGCAGCAGACTAGCGGGAGTAACAGATACGCAGTATTTT	CASSRLAGVTDTQYF	TRBD2	-	TRBJ2-3	TRBV7-3
TGTGCCAGCAGCAATAGCGGATTGGCGGGTTTTCCCTACGAGCAGTACTTC	CASSNSGLAGFPYEQYF	-	-	TRBJ2-7	TRBV21-1
TGTGCCACCAGCAGAGATCCCGGGGGGGGAAACACCATATATTTT	CATSRDPGGGNTIYF	-	-	TRBJ1-3	TRBV15
TGTGCCACCAGTGATTTCCCCGGGGGGCAGGAGACCCAGTACTTC	CATSDFPGGQETQYF	-	-	TRBJ2-5	TRBV24-1
TGTGCCAGCAGCCCCCGAGCGAGTATCTACGAGCAGTACTTC	CASSPRASIYEQYF	-	-	TRBJ2-7	TRBV5-4
TGTGCCAGCAGCTTAGCTACGGGGACAGGGGCCCCCAAACTGTTTTTT	CASSLATGTGAPKLFF	TRBD1	-	TRBJ1-4	TRBV7-8
TGTGCCAGCAGCTATGAGGTTGCCGGGGAGCTGTTTTTT	CASSYEVAGELFF	-	-	TRBJ2-2	TRBV7-9
TGTGCCAGTAGTACAACTCTCGTCTTGGCACCAAATGGCTACACCTTC	CASSTTLVLAPNGYTF	-	-	TRBJ1-2	TRBV19
TGTGCCAGCAGTTACGGCAGCTTCTACGAGCAGTACTTC	CASSYGSFYEQYF	-	once	TRBJ2-7	TRBV6-2/TRBV6-3